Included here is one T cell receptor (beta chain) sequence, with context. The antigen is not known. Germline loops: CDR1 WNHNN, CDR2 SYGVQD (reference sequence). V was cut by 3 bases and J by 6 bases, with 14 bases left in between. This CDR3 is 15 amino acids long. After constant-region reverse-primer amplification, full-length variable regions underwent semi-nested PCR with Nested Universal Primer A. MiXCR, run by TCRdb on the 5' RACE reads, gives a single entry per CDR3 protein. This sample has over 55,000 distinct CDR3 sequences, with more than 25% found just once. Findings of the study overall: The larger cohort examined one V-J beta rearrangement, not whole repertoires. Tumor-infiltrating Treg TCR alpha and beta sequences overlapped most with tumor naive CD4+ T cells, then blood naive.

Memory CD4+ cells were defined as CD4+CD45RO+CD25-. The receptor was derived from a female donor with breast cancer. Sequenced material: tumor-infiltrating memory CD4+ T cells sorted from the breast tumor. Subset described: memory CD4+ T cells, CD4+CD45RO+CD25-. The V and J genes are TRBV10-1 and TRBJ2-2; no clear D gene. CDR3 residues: CASSESASKPGELFF. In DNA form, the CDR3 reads TGCGCCAGCAGTGAATCTGCGAGTAAGCCCGGGGAGCTGTTTTTT.